The source of this T cell receptor (beta chain) is a study of OX40 agonist ivuxolimab in advanced cancers. Study-wide context: Patients received ivuxolimab, an intravenous treatment, every 2 weeks at 0.01 to 10 mg/kg. Study results and caveats: Expanded clones were, on average, more numerous in CD8+ T cells than in CD4+.

Between the trimmed V and J ends, which lost 5 bases and 3 bases, there was a span of 4 bases. From germline, CDR1 is MNHEY and CDR2 SVGAGI. This CDR3 spans 12 amino acids. Remarks on this clone: As yet, its antigen is unknown.

Here immunoSEQ multiplex PCR was the method, and the copy in TCRdb shows in-frame clones only, minus some. Altogether 80,000 or so clones are present, 75% to 90% being singletons, with the ten largest covering around 2.1%. At baseline, cycle 4 day 1, and cycle 7 day 1, blood was sampled. This chain links TRBV6-5 with TRBJ2-2; D gene ambiguous. The TCR was taken from an adult with an advanced solid tumor such as melanoma, head and neck, liver or kidney cancer. Here the sequenced sample was CD4+ or CD8+ T cells sorted from blood, taken in a trial of the OX40 agonist ivuxolimab. The CDR3 sequence: CASSLDTGELFF. In DNA form, the CDR3 reads TGTGCCAGCAGTCTAGACACCGGGGAGCTGTTTTTT.